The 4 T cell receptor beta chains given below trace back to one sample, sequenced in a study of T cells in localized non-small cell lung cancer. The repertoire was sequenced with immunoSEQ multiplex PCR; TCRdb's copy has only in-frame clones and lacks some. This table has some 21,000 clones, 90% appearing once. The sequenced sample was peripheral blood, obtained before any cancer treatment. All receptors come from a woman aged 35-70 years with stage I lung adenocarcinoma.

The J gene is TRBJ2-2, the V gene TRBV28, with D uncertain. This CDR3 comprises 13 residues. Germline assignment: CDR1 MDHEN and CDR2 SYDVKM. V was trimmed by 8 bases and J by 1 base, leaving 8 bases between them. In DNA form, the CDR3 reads TGTGCCAGCTCCCGAGAGAACACCGGGGAGCTGTTTTTT. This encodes CASSRENTGELFF.

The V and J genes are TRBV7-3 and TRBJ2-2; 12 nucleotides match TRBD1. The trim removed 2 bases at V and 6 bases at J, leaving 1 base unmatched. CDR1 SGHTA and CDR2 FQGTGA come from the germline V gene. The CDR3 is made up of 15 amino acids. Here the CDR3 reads CASSLWDRGPGELFF. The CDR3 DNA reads TGTGCCAGCAGCTTATGGGACAGGGGGCCCGGGGAGCTGTTTTTT.

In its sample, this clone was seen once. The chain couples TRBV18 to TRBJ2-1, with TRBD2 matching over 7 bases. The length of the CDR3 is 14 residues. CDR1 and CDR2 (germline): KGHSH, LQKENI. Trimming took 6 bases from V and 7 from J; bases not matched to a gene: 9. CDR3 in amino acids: CASSRRGGRNEQFF. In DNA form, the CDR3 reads TGTGCCAGCTCCCGGAGAGGCGGGAGAAATGAGCAGTTCTTC.

This CDR3 is CASSLFPRGPSEDTQYF. CDR3 DNA sequence: TGTGCCAGCAGCCTTTTTCCTAGGGGACCGTCTGAAGATACGCAGTATTTT. The gene calls are TRBV7-9 and TRBJ2-3; D possibly uses TRBD1 or TRBD2 (5 bases each). CDR1 is SEHNR, CDR2 FQNEAQ, per germline (reference sequence). V gave up 5 bases and J gave up 5 bases, with 23 bases separating them. The CDR3 is 17 residues long. Variable domain in full (rest from reference TRBV7-9 and TRBJ2-3): DTGVSQNPRHKITKRGQNVTFRCDPISEHNRLYWYRQTLGQGPEFLTYFQNEAQLEKSRLLSDRFSAERPKGSFSTLEIQRTEQGDSAMYLCASSLFPRGPSEDTQYFGPGTRLTVL.